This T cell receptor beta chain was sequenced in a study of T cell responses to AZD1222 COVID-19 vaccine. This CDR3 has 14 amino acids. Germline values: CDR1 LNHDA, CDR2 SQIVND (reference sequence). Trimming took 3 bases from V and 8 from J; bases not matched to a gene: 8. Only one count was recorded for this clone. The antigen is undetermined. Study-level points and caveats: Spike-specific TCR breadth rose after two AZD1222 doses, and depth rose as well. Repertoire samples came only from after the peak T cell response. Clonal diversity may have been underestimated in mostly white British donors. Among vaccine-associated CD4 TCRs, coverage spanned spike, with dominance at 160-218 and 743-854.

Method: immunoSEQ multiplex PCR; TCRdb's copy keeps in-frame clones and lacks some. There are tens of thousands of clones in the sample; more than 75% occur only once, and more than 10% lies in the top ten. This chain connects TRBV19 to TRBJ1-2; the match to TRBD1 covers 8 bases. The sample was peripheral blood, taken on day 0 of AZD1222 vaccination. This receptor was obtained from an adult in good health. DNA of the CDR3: TGTGCCAGTAGTATTCCGGCAGGGGGCGACGGCTACACCTTC. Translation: CASSIPAGGDGYTF.